Detailed here is one TCR beta chain. This specimen comes from a study of blood T cell repertoires in COVID-19. Sequencing was performed with immunoSEQ multiplex PCR; in TCRdb, only in-frame clones are kept and a portion is missing. Among roughly 230,000 clones listed, approximately 85% were seen once. Study members were between about 18 and 100 years old and lived in 25 or so US regions. Within 2 weeks before study entry, exposed participants met a COVID-19 case. The material sequenced was PBMCs or T cells enriched from blood (not recorded which). The TCR comes from a woman between 50 and 59 years old who had been exposed to COVID-19.

CDR3 loop: CASRAQGSNYGYTF. CDR3 DNA sequence: TGTGCCAGCAGGGCACAGGGGTCTAACTATGGCTACACCTTC. The chain carries TRBV6-5 and TRBJ1-2; the match to TRBD1 covers 7 bases. Germline trimming cut 6 bases from V and 0 bases from J; bases unmatched to any gene: 4. The CDR3 length is 14 residues. CDR1 is MNHEY, CDR2 SVGAGI, per germline.